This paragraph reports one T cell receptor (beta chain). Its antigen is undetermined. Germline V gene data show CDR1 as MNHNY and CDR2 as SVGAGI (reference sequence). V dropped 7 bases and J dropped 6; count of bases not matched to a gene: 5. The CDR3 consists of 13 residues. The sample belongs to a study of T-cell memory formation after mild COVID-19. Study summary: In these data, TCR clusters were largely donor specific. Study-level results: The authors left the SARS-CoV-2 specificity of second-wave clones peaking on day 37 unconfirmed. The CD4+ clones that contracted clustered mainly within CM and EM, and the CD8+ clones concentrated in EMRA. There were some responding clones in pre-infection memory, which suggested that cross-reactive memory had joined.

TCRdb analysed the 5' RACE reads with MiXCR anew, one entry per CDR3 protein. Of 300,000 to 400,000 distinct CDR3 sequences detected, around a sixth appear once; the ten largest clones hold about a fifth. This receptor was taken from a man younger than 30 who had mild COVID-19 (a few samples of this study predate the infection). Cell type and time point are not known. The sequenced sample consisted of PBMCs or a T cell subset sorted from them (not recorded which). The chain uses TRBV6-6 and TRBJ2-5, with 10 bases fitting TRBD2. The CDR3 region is CASIYSGGKTQYF. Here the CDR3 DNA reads TGTGCCAGCATCTATAGCGGGGGGAAGACCCAGTACTTC.